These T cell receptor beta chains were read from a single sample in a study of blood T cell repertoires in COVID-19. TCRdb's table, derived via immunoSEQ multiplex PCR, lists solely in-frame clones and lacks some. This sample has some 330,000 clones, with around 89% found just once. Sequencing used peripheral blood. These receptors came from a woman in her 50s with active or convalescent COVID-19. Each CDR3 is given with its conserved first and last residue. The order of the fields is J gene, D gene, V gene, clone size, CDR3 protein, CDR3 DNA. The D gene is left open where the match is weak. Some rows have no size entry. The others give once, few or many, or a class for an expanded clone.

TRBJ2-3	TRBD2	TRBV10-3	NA	CAISGGVASGSPSTDTQYF	TGTGCCATCAGTGGCGGGGTGGCTAGCGGGAGTCCAAGCACAGATACGCAGTATTTT
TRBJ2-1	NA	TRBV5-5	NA	CASSLGDREVNEQFF	TGTGCCAGCAGCTTAGGAGACAGGGAGGTCAATGAGCAGTTCTTC
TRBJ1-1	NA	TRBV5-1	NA	CASSFVEGVNTEAFF	TGCGCCAGCAGCTTCGTAGAAGGAGTGAACACTGAAGCTTTCTTT
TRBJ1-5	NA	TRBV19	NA	CASSIKTGGPNQPQHF	TGTGCCAGTAGTATTAAGACAGGTGGCCCCAATCAGCCCCAGCATTTT
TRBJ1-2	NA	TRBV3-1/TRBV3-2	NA	CASSSTVAGSGGYTF	TGTGCCAGCAGCTCAACAGTTGCGGGCTCAGGTGGCTACACCTTC
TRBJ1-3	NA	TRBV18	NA	CASRGSAMRNTIYF	TGTGCCAGCCGTGGATCAGCGATGAGAAACACCATATATTTT
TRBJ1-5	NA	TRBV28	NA	CASTLGSGGNQPQHF	TGTGCCAGCACCCTGGGGTCCGGGGGAAATCAGCCCCAGCATTTT
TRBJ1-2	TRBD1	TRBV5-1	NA	CASSLGQGNYGYTF	TGCGCCAGCAGCCTGGGACAGGGGAACTATGGCTACACCTTC
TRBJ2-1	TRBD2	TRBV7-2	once	CASSLGGSGRTYNEQFF	TGTGCCAGCAGCTTAGGGGGTAGCGGGAGAACCTACAATGAGCAGTTCTTC
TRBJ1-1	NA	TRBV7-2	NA	CASSLSGQNTEAFF	TGTGCCAGCAGCTTATCGGGACAGAACACTGAAGCTTTCTTT
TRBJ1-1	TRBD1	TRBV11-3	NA	CASSLDRVSEAFF	TGTGCCAGCAGCTTGGACAGGGTAAGCGAAGCTTTCTTT
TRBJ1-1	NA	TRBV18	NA	CASSRQKGTEAFF	TGTGCCAGCTCCCGACAGAAGGGGACTGAAGCTTTCTTT
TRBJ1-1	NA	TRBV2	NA	CASSGPRARVNTEAFF	TGTGCCAGCAGTGGACCACGGGCGAGGGTTAACACTGAAGCTTTCTTT
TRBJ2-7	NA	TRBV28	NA	CASRQGRSTYEQYF	TGTGCCAGCAGACAGGGCCGTTCTACCTACGAGCAGTACTTC
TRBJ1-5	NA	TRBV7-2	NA	CASSSVTGQPQHF	TGTGCCAGCAGCTCGGTGACAGGCCAGCCCCAGCATTTT
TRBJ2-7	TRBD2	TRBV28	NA	CASSSFGLAGNSVGEQYF	TGTGCCAGCAGTTCATTTGGACTAGCGGGAAACTCAGTGGGGGAGCAGTACTTC
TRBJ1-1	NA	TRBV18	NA	CASSPVSGIEGAFF	TGTGCCAGCTCCCCCGTTTCCGGGATTGAGGGCGCTTTCTTT
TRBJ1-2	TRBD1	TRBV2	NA	CASSGTAPNYGYTF	TGTGCCAGCAGCGGGACAGCGCCTAACTATGGCTACACCTTC
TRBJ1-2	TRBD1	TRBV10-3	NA	CAIGSTGEERGYTF	TGTGCCATCGGGAGCACAGGGGAGGAGAGGGGCTACACCTTC
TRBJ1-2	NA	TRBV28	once	CASSRAGTERHGYTF	TGTGCCAGCAGTCGAGCCGGGACTGAGCGGCATGGCTACACCTTC
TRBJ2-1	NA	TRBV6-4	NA	CASSDSEAGYNEQFF	TGTGCCAGCAGTGACTCGGAAGCAGGGTACAATGAGCAGTTCTTC
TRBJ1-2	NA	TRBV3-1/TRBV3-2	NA	CASSQEKGNGGYTF	TGTGCCAGCAGCCAAGAGAAGGGGAATGGTGGCTACACCTTC